The rows below give T cell receptor beta chains drawn from one sample of a study of CXCR3-negative and CXCR3-positive naive CD8 T cells. Following a re-call of the 5' RACE reads, TCRdb has one entry per CDR3 protein and lacks DNA. The sample table sets out 100,000 or so distinct CDR3 sequences. The source material was naive CXCR3- CD8+ T cells from blood. The receptors were sampled from a human donor in good health. Some clones in this sample may be carry-over from other donors' samples. Each CDR3 is given with its conserved first and last residue.

cdr3_aa j_call v_call
CASSYYRGSNTEAFF TRBJ1-1 TRBV6-5
CASSSGTGEWEQYF TRBJ2-7 TRBV5-1
CASSLNIADTQYF TRBJ2-3 TRBV7-2
CSVEDPQGLLNYGYTF TRBJ1-2 TRBV29-1
CSVLAGRGEQYF TRBJ2-7 TRBV29-1
CASSLVSDRGLGVEQFF TRBJ2-1 TRBV7-8
CASSSPGQGLLATNEKLFF TRBJ1-4 TRBV7-9
CASSLWLAGEDTQYF TRBJ2-3 TRBV12-3/TRBV12-4
CANRGAETQYF TRBJ2-5 TRBV24-1
CASRSFSSYEQYF TRBJ2-7 TRBV28
CSVETTGEQFF TRBJ2-1 TRBV29-1
CASSLAGRGYEQYF TRBJ2-7 TRBV7-2
CASSGAGTGELFF TRBJ2-2 TRBV9
CASSYPGADTQYF TRBJ2-3 TRBV6-5
CASRIPGIAGFGEQFF TRBJ2-1 TRBV19
CASSPPGLAGVLSYEQYF TRBJ2-7 TRBV18
CASSLGAGQGYYEQYF TRBJ2-7 TRBV7-6
CASSSRDSANTGELFF TRBJ2-2 TRBV28
CSETSPSGNTIYF TRBJ1-3 TRBV29-1
CSVEGDRAEAFF TRBJ1-1 TRBV29-1
CSARDLERDEQYF TRBJ2-7 TRBV20-1
CASSLLAGPQMSHF TRBJ2-7 TRBV28
CARLGVMNTEAFF TRBJ1-1 TRBV10-2
CASSFASGITGELFF TRBJ2-2 TRBV27
CASSLPGTSGGNEQYF TRBJ2-7 TRBV5-1
CASSQAGALRDQYF TRBJ2-5 TRBV14
CASSQQIGQGPNEQFF TRBJ2-1 TRBV23-1
CASSLGAEFDEQFF TRBJ2-1 TRBV7-3
CASSPLWGGEINTEAFF TRBJ1-1 TRBV6-5
CASSHRTQGETQYF TRBJ2-5 TRBV4-1
CASSRSGVYNEQFF TRBJ2-1 TRBV7-9
CASSLRGAYEQYF TRBJ2-7 TRBV7-8
CASSVTGVVGLFF TRBJ2-2 TRBV28
CSVATAYGYTF TRBJ1-2 TRBV29-1
CASSYHALGHNEQFF TRBJ2-1 TRBV6-5
CASSVAAGQQETQYF TRBJ2-5 TRBV9
CASSSPGTGPTNEKLFF TRBJ1-4 TRBV28
CASSPLGGESGELFF TRBJ2-2 TRBV4-3
CASSQVADLNYGYTF TRBJ1-2 TRBV4-3
CASTGTRGEQYF TRBJ2-7 TRBV28
CASSLGGSGRNPYEQYF TRBJ2-7 TRBV5-1
CASSPEWSLTGELFF TRBJ2-2 TRBV7-6